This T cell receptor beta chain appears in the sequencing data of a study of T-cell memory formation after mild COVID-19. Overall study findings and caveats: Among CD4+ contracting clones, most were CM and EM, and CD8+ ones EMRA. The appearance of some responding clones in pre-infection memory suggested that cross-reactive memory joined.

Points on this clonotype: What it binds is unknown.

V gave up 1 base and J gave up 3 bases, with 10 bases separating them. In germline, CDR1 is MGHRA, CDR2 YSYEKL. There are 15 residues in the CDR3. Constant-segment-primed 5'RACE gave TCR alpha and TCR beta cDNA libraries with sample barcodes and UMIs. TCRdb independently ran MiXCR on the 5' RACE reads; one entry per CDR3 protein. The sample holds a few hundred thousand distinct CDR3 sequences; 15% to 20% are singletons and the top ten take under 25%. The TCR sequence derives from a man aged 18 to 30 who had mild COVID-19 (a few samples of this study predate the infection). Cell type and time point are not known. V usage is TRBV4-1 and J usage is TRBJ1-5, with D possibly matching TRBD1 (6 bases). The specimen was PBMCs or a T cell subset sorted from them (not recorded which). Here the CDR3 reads CASSQVRQDNQPQHF. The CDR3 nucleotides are TGCGCCAGCAGCCAAGTGCGACAGGACAATCAGCCCCAGCATTTT.